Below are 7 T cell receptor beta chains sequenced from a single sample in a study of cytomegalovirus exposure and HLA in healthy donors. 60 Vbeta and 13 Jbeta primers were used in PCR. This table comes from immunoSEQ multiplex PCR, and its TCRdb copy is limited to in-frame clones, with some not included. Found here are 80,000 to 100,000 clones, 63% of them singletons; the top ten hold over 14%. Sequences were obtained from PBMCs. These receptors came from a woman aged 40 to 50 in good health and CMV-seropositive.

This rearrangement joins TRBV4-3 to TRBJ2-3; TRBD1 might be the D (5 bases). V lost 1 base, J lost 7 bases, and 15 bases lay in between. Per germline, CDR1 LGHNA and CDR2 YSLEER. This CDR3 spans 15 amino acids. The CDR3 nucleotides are TGCGCCAGCAGCCAAGCCTGGGGCCCCCCTTATACGCAGTATTTT. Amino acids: CASSQAWGPPYTQYF.

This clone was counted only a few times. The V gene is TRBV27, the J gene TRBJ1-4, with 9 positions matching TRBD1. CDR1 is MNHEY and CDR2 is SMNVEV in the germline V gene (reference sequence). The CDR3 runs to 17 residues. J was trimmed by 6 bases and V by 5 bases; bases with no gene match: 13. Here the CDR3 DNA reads TGTGCCAGCAGTACTGTCCCGGGACAGGGAGGGGATGAAAAACTGTTTTTT. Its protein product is CASSTVPGQGGDEKLFF.

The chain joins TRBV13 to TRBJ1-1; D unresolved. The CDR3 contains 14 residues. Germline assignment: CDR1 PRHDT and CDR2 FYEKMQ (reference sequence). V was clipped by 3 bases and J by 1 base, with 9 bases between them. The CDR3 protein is CASSFRRGNTEAFF. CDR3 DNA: TGTGCCAGCAGCTTCAGGCGGGGGAACACTGAAGCTTTCTTT.

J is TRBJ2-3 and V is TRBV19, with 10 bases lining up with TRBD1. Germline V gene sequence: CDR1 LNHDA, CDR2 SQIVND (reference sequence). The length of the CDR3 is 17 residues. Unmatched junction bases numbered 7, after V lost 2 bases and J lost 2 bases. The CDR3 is CASSIWGQGTNTDTQYF. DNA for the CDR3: TGTGCCAGTAGTATATGGGGACAGGGGACCAACACAGATACGCAGTATTTT.

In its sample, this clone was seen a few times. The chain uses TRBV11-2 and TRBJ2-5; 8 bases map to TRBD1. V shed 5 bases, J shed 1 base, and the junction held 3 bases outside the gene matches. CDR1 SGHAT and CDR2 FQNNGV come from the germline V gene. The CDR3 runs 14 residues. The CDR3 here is CASSQGQGQETQYF. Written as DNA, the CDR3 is TGTGCCAGCAGCCAAGGACAGGGCCAAGAGACCCAGTACTTC. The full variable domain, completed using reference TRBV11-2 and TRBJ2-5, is EAGVAQSPRYKIIEKRQSVAFWCNPISGHATLYWYQQILGQGPKLLIQFQNNGVVDDSQLPKDRFSAERLKGVDSTLKIQPAKLEDSAVYLCASSQGQGQETQYFGPGTRLLVL.

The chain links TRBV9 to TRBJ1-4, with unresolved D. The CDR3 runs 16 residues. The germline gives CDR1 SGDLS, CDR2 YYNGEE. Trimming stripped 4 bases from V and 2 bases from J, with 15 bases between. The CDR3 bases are TGTGCCAGCAGCTCGAACCCGGAGGACACTAATGAAAAACTGTTTTTT. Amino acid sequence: CASSSNPEDTNEKLFF.

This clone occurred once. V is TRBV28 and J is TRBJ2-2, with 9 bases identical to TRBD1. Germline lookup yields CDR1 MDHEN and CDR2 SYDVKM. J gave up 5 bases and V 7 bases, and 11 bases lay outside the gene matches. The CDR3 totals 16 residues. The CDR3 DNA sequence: TGTGCCAGCAAGGGGTACGGGACAGGGAATACCGGGGAGCTGTTTTTT. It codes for CASKGYGTGNTGELFF.